This T cell receptor (beta chain) was documented in a study of immune cell composition in non-small cell lung cancer. General study results and limits: Dominant in vivo tumour-associated clones were not shown to share tumour-reactive sequences.

Assay: immunoSEQ multiplex PCR; the TCRdb copy retains only in-frame clones and omits some. The sample yields some 2,000 clones, about two thirds seen once. Normal lung was sampled as far from the tumour as possible, at least 3 cm. DNA was extracted from unsorted cell suspensions stored frozen. The count of this clone is one. The target antigen is unknown. Sequenced input: non-adjacent lung tissue. This TCR derives from a human donor with non-small cell lung cancer.

CDR3 sequence reads: CASSLLTGMMYNEQFF. The CDR3 DNA sequence: TGTGCCAGCAGTTTATTGACAGGGATGATGTACAATGAGCAGTTCTTC. The chain recombines TRBV27 with TRBJ2-1; the match to TRBD1 covers 7 bases. The junction had 7 bases not matched to a gene; V was cut back by 1 base and J by 4 bases. Germline CDR1 is MNHEY and CDR2 is SMNVEV (reference sequence). There are 16 residues in the CDR3.